Given below is one T cell receptor (beta chain) in context. The antigen is not known. Germline CDR1 and CDR2: DFQATT and SNEGSKA (reference sequence). This CDR3 has 14 residues. V lost 0 bases, J lost 6 bases, and 12 bases lay in between. The source of the sample is a study of CD8+CD57+ T cells in acquired aplastic anemia. Whole-study context: Recorded DNA amounts for sorted CD4+ and CD8+ cells had an average of 3.2 ug. Study observations and caveats: Patients and controls shared about 30 CD8+ CDR3 sequences.

In patients chosen for sequencing, flow cytometry had shown CD8+CD57+ cell expansion. Genomic DNA, serving as template, underwent TCR beta VDJ and CDR3 profiling. From the reads, TCRdb called clonotypes with MiXCR, one entry per CDR3 protein. The sample yields some 200,000 distinct CDR3 sequences, more than 45% seen once. This chain joins TRBV20-1 and TRBJ1-5, with TRBD1 as a possible D gene (5 bases). The receptor was isolated from a human donor with aplastic anemia. Sequenced: sorted CD4+, CD8+, or CD8+CD57+ T cells (not recorded which) from PBMCs. This CDR3 is CSARDFSGSQPQHF. CDR3 coding DNA: TGCAGTGCTAGAGACTTTTCAGGGTCTCAGCCCCAGCATTTT.